The clone carrying this TCR beta chain was counted a few times. Both TRBC1 and TRBC2 were covered by a beta constant-region primer of two equimolar oligonucleotides. The ligated cDNA underwent four PCR rounds using SP2 and nested alpha and beta constant-region primers. TCRdb called the UMI-ligation and nested PCR reads again in MiXCR, with one record for every CDR3 protein. Of more than 100,000 distinct CDR3 sequences listed, just over 35% are singletons. This entry is derived from a study of naive and memory T cell subsets. This receptor was identified in a human donor in good health. The sample comprised central memory CD4+ T cells from blood.

The CDR3 loop reads CAISEARKETQYF. The CDR3 bases are TGTGCCATCAGTGAGGCCAGGAAAGAGACCCAGTACTTC. The chain employs TRBV10-3 and TRBJ2-5; D unresolved. CDR3 length: 13 residues. V lost 2 bases and J lost 3, with 7 bases in between. CDR1 and CDR2 (germline): ENHRY, SYGVKD.